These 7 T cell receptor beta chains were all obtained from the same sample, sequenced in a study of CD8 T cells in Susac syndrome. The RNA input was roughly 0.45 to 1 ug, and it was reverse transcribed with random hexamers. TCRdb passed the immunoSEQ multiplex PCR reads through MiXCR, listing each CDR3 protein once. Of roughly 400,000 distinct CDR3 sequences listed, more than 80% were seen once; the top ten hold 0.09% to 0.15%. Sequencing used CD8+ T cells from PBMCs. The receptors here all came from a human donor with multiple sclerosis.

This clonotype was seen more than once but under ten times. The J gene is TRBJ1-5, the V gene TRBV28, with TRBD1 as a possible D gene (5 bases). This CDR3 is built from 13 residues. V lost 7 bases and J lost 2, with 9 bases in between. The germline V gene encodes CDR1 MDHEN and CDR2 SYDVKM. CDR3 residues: CASTQGGNQPQHF. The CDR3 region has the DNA TGTGCCAGCACTCAGGGTGGCAATCAGCCCCAGCATTTT.

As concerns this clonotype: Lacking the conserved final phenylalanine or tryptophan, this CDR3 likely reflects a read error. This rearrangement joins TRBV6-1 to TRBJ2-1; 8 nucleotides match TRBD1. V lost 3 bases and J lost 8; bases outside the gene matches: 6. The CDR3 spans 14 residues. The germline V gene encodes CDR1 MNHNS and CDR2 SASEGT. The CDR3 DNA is TGTGCCAGCAGTGACCCCTCAGGGGGCCATGAGCAGTTCTTG. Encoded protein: CASSDPSGGHEQFL.

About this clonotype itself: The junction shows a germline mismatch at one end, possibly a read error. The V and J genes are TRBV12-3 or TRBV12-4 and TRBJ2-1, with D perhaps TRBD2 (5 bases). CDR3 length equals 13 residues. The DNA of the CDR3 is TGTGCCAGCAGCTTAGGGAGCCGTACTGAGCAGTTCTTC. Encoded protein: CASSLGSRTEQFF.

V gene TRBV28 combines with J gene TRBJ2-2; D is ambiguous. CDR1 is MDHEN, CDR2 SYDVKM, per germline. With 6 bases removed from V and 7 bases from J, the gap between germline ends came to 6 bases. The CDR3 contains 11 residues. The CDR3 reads CASSQIGELFF. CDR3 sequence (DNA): TGTGCCAGCAGCCAAATCGGGGAGCTGTTTTTT.

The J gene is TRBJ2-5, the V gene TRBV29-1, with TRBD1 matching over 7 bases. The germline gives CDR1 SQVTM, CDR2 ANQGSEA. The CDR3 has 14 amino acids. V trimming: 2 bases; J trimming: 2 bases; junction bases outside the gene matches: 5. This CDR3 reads CSVEWAGGQETQYF. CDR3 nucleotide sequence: TGCAGCGTTGAATGGGCAGGGGGTCAAGAGACCCAGTACTTC.

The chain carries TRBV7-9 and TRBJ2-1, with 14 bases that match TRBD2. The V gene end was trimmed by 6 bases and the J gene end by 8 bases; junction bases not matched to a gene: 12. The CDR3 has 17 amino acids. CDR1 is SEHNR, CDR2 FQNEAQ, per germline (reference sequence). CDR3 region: CASSRTSGGTPGDEQFF. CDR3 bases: TGTGCCAGCAGTCGGACTAGCGGGGGGACCCCAGGCGATGAGCAGTTCTTC. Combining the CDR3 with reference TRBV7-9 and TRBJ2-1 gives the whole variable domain DTGVSQNPRHKITKRGQNVTFRCDPISEHNRLYWYRQTLGQGPEFLTYFQNEAQLEKSRLLSDRFSAERPKGSFSTLEIQRTEQGDSAMYLCASSRTSGGTPGDEQFFGPGTRLTVL.

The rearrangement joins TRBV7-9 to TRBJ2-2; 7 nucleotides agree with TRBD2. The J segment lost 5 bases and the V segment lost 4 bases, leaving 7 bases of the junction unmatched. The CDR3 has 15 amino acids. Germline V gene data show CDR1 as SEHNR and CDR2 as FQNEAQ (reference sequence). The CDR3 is CASSSGLSGTGELFF. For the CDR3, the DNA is TGTGCCAGCAGCTCAGGGCTTAGCGGGACCGGGGAGCTGTTTTTT.